This T cell receptor beta chain was captured by sequencing in a study of T cell clonality in common variable immunodeficiency. Sequencing was performed with immunoSEQ multiplex PCR; in TCRdb, only in-frame clones are kept and a portion is missing. The data show around 57,000 clones, none appearing only once, with under 6.5% held by the ten largest. This clone came up a few times. What it binds is not known. The read terminates 3 residues before the CDR3 end, so the remaining end is supplied by the germline J gene. Findings and limits, study-wide: In common variable immunodeficiency, TCR beta chains reportedly carried fewer deletions and N-nucleotide insertions. The cause of increased CVID clonality remains unclear without subpopulation sequencing. Shared TCRbeta clones were fewer between CVID subjects than controls.

Trimming cost V 5 bases and J 6 bases, with 11 bases left between them. This CDR3 has 14 residues. Germline CDR1 is LNHDA and CDR2 is SQIVND (reference sequence). V gene TRBV19 combines with J gene TRBJ1-6, with D possibly TRBD1 on 5 matching bases. This TCR came from a person between 18 and 70 years old in good health. Material: peripheral blood mononuclear cells. The CDR3 loop reads CASSPGGGNSPLHF. The CDR3 bases that were read are TGTGCCAGTAGTCCTGGGGGGGGTAATTCACCC.